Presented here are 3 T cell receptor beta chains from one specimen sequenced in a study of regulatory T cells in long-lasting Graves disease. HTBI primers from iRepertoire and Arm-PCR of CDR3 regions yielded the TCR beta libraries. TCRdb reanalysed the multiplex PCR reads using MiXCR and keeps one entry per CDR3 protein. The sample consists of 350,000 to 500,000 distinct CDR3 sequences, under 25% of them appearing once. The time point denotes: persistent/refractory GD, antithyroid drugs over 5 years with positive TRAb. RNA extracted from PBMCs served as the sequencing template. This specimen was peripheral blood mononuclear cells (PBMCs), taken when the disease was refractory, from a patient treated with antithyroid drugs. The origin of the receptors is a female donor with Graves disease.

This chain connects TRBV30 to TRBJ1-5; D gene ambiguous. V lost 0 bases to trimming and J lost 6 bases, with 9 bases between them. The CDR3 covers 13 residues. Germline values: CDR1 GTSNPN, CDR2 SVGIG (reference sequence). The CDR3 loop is CAWSVRRFQPQHF. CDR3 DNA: TGTGCCTGGAGTGTACGCAGATTTCAGCCCCAGCATTTT.

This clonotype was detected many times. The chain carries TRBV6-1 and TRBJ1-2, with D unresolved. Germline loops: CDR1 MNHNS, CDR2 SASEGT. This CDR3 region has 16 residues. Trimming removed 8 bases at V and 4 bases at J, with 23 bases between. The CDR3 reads CASFFRSRVGSYGYTF. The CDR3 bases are TGTGCCAGCTTCTTCCGCAGTAGGGTTGGGTCCTATGGCTACACCTTC.

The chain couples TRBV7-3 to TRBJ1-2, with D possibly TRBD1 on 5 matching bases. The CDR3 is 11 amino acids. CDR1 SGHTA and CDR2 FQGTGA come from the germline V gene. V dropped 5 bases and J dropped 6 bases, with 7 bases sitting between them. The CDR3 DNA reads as TGTGCCAGCAGCGGGGGTCATGGCTACACCTTC. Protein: CASSGGHGYTF. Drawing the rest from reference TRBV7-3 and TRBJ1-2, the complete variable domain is GAGVSQTPSNKVTEKGKYVELRCDPISGHTALYWYRQSLGQGPEFLIYFQGTGAADDSGLPNDRFFAVRPEGSVSTLKIQRTERGDSAVYLCASSGGHGYTFGSGTRLTVV.